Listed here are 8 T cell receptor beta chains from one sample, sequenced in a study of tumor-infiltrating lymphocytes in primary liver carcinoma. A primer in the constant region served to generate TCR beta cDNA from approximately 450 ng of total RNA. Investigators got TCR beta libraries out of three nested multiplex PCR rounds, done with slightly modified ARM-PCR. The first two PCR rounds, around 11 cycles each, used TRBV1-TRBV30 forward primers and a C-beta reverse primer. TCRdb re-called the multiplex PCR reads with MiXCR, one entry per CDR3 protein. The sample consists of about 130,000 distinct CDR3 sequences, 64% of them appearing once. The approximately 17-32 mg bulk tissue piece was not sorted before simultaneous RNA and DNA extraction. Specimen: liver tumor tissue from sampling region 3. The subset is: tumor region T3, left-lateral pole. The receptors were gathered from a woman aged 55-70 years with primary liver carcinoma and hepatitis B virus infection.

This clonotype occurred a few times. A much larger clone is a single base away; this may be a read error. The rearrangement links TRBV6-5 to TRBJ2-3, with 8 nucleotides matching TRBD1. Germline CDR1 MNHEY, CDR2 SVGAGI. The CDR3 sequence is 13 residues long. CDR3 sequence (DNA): TGTGCCAGCAGCGACAGGGGAGGAGATATGCAGTATTTT. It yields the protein CASSDRGGDMQYF.

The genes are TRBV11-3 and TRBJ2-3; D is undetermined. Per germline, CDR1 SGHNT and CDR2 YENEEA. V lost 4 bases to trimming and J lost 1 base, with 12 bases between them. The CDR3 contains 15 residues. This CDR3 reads CASSYSGWRTDTQYF. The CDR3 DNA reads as TGTGCCAGCAGCTACAGTGGTTGGCGCACAGATACGCAGTATTTT.

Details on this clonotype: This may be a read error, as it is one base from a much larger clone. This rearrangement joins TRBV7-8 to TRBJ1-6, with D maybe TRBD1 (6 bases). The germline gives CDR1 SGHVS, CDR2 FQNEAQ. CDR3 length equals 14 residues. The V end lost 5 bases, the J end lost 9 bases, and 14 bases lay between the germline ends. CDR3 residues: CASSGQRNGSPLHF. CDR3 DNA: TGTGCCAGCAGCGGACAGCGGAATGGTTCACCCCTCCACTTT.

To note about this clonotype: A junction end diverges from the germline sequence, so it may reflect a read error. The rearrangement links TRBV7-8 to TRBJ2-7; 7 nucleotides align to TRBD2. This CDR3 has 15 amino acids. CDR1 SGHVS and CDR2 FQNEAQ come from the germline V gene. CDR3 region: CANSGNQLTSYEQYF. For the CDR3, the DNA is TGTGCCAACAGCGGGAATCAGCTGACGTCCTACGAGCAGTACTTC.

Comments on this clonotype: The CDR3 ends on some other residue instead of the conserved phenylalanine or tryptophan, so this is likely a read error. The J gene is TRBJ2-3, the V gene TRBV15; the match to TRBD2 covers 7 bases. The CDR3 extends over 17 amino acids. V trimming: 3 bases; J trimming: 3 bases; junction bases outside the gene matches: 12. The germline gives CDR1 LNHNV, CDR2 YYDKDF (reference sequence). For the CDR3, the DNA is TGTGCCACCAGCAGTCCCCTCGGCGGGAGTAAAACAGATACGCAGTATCTT. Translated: CATSSPLGGSKTDTQYL.

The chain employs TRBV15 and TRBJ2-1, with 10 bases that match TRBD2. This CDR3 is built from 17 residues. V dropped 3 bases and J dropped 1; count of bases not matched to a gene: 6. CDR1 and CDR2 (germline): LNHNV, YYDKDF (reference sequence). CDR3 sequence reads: CATSRASGSGSYNEQFF. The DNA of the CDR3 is TGTGCCACCAGCAGGGCTAGCGGGAGTGGATCCTACAATGAGCAGTTCTTC.

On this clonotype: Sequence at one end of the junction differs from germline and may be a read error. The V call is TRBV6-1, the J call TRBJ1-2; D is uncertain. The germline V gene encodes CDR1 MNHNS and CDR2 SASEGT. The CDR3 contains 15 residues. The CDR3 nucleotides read TGTGCCGGCAGTGAAGTCGGAAAAGAGATTCATGGCTACACCTTC. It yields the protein CAGSEVGKEIHGYTF.

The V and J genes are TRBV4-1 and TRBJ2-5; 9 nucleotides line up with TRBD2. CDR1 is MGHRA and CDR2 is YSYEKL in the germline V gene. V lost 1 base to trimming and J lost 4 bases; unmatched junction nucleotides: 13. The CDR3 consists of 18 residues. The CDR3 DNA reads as TGCGCCAGCAGCCAAGTGGGAAGTAGGGGCGGGAGGGGAGAGACCCAGTACTTC. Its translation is CASSQVGSRGGRGETQYF.